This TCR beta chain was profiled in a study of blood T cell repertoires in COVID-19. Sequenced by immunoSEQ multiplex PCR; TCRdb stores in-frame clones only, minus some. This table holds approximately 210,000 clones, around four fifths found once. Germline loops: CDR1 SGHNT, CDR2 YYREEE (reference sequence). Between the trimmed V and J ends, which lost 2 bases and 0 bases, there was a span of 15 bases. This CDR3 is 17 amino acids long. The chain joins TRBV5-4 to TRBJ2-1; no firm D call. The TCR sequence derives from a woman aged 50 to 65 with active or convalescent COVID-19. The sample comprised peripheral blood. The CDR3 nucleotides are TGTGCCAGCAGCTTAGTGTCCGGCGGTCTCTCCTACAATGAGCAGTTCTTC. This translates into CASSLVSGGLSYNEQFF.